This T cell receptor beta chain was found in a study of T cell responses to AZD1222 COVID-19 vaccine. Whole-study findings and limits: CD4 TCRs linked to vaccination spanned spike, dominating at 160-218 and 743-854. In the spike-specific TCR repertoire, nearly half reportedly target unmutated variant regions.

Points on this clone: Its antigen is undetermined.

This table comes from immunoSEQ multiplex PCR, and its TCRdb copy is limited to in-frame clones, with some not included. The sample carries some 150,000 clones, around nine tenths recorded once. The ends lost 2 bases at V and 3 bases at J; junction bases unmatched: 1. This CDR3 has 15 amino acids. Per germline, CDR1 LNHNV and CDR2 YYDKDF (reference sequence). The chain has TRBV15 and TRBJ1-6; 7 nucleotides agree with TRBD1. The TCR originated in an adult in good health. Sequenced material: peripheral blood, taken on day 0 of AZD1222 vaccination. The CDR3 protein is CATSRRTGYNSPLHF. In DNA form, the CDR3 reads TGTGCCACCAGCAGACGGACAGGCTATAATTCACCCCTCCACTTT. The variable domain in full, with the rest retrieved from reference TRBV15 and TRBJ1-6, is DAMVIQNPRYQVTQFGKPVTLSCSQTLNHNVMYWYQQKSSQAPKLLFHYYDKDFNNEADTPDNFQSRRPNTSFCFLDIRSPGLGDTAMYLCATSRRTGYNSPLHFGNGTRLTVT.